This T cell receptor beta chain was sequenced in a study of Ad26.COV2.S vaccination and SARS-CoV-2 variants (dated by TCRdb to the early 2020s). Broadly, across the study: Donors in the vaccine arm were drawn from COV1001, a phase I-IIa trial of Ad26.COV2.S in healthy adults that was multicentre, randomized, double-blind and placebo-controlled. Dosing of Ad26.COV2.S was intramuscular, at either 5x10^10 or 1x10^11 viral particles, delivered as one shot or as two shots spaced 56 days apart. TCRbeta repertoire sequencing served as the tool for gauging how specific and how broad the SARS-CoV-2-reactive T cell receptors were following Ad26.COV2.S vaccination. The TCR-sequenced set comprised around 30 samples: around 20 Ad26.COV2.S vaccine recipients, 5 placebo recipients and 8 SARS-CoV-2 convalescent individuals. Participants in the trial were split at random into five groups of five each, receiving low-dose or high-dose Ad26.COV2.S once or twice, or else placebo on both occasions. Investigators did not know the trial group allocation while performing experiments and assessing outcomes. Overall study results and their limits: Substantial breadth of spike-specific CD8+ and CD4+ T cell responses was reported after vaccination. Non-spike TCR breadth was comparable between vaccine and placebo recipients, consistent with the vaccine containing only spike. It was noted by the authors that total T cell responses may have been underestimated by the TCR breadth and depth analyses. Compared with placebo recipients, Ad26.COV2.S recipients showed higher spike-specific TCR breadth (P = 0.0014). The study lacked the statistical power to compare responses across vaccine doses or regimens.

TCRbeta CDR3 regions were sequenced with the immunoSEQ Assay. After extraction, genomic DNA underwent amplification by bias-controlled multiplex PCR, followed by high-throughput sequencing. The original methods were these. Collapsing and filtering of sequences were performed to quantify the absolute abundance of each unique TCRbeta CDR3 region. T cell fraction was estimated by normalizing TCRbeta template counts to usable DNA, with usable DNA measured through amplification of reference genes found in all nucleated cells. Repertoire TCRs were annotated as SARS-CoV-2-specific by exact matching of V gene, CDR3 amino acid sequence and J gene to a known reactive TCR set. The reference SARS-CoV-2 TCR set was obtained from MIRA and was filtered for enrichment in COVID-19-positive ImmuneCODE repertoires, whereby public or cross-reactive TCRs were removed. Using the MIRA antigens, annotated TCRs were further analysed by specific ORF or by position within an ORF. Breadth was defined as the number of annotated unique rearrangements divided by the total number of unique productive rearrangements, and depth was defined as the summed frequency of the annotated unique rearrangements. TCR breadth was compared between groups using two-sided Wilcoxon rank-sum tests. TCRdb re-hosts the immuneACCESS table, in-frame sequences only. Its copies lack some clones; in the studies checked, an unresolved V gene accounts for under half of them, and the cause for the rest is not known. The V and J calls and clone size are taken from that table; D and trimming were inferred from the DNA. The sample records some 350,000 clones, 90% of which are singletons. The ten largest clones take up approximately 5.8% of the sample.

According to the germline V gene, CDR1 reads SQVTM and CDR2 reads ANQGSEA. From the cysteine up to the phenylalanine, the CDR3 has a length of 13 residues. CDR3 DNA is the only sequence kept; it has 39 bases, read in frame from the first base. Relative to germline, V is missing 7 bases and J is missing 0 bases, with 2 bases of the junction outside any gene match. In light of the paper, this sample's treatment or condition label describes: about 20 received Ad26.COV2.S at low or high dose, single or two shots; roughly 5 received placebo; per-sample allocation not given. Repertoires of vaccine and placebo recipients were sequenced from samples collected on day 63 after the first injection. In Cohort 1b, some 25 adults aged 18-55 years were enrolled at a single site in Boston, USA, between 29 July and 7 August 2020. Ad26.COV2.S consisted of a replication-incompetent adenovirus type 26 vector by which a prefusion-stabilized SARS-CoV-2 spike protein from the original Wuhan strain was expressed.

This clone was found a few times. Its cognate antigen has yet to be identified. There are no base qualities to consult, and no much larger clone falls within one base. The clonotype was recovered from a person between 18 and 65 years old who received the Ad26.COV2.S COVID-19 vaccine or a placebo. The chain couples TRBV29-1 to TRBJ2-7, and 11 junction bases match TRBD2. The sequences come from peripheral blood, collected in a trial of Ad26.COV2.S vaccine versus placebo. The CDR3: CSAGLAGSYEQYF. The nucleotide sequence reads TGCAGCGCAGGACTAGCGGGCTCCTACGAGCAGTACTTC.